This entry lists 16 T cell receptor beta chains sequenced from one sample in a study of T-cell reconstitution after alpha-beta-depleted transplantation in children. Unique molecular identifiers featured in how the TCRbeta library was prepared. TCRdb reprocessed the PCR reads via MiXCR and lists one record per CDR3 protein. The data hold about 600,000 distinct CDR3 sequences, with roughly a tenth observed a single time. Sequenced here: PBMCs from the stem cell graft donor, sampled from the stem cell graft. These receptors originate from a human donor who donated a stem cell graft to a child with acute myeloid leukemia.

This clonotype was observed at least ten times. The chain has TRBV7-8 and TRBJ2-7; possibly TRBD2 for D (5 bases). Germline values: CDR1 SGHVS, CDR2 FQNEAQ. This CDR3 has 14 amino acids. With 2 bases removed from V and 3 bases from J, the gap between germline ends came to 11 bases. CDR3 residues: CASSLLRLSYEQYF. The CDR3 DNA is TGTGCCAGCAGCTTACTCCGACTAAGCTACGAGCAGTACTTC.

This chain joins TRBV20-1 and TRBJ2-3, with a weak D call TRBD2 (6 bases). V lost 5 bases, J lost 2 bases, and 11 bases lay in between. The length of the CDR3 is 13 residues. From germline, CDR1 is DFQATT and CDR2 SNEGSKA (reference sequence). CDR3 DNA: TGCAGTGCTCCGGCTAGCGTCACAGATACGCAGTATTTT. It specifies CSAPASVTDTQYF.

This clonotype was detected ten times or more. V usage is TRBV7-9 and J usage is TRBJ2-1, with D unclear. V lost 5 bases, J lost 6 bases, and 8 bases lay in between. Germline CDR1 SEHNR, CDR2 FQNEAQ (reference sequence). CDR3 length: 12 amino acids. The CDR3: CASSPDVNEQFF. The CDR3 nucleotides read TGTGCCAGCAGCCCAGATGTCAATGAGCAGTTCTTC.

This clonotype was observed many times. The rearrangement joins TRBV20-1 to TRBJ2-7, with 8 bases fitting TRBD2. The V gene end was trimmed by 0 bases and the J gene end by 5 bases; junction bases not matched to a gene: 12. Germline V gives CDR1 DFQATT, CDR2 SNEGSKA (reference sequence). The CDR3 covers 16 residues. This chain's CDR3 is CSAREARLATRDEQYF. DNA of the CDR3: TGCAGTGCTAGAGAAGCCCGACTAGCGACTCGGGACGAGCAGTACTTC.

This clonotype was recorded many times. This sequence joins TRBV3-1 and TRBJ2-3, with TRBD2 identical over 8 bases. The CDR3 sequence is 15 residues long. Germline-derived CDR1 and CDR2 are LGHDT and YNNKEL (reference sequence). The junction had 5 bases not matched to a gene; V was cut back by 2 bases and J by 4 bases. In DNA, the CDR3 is TGTGCCAGCAGCCAATTAGCGGGAACGGCAGATACGCAGTATTTT. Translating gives CASSQLAGTADTQYF.

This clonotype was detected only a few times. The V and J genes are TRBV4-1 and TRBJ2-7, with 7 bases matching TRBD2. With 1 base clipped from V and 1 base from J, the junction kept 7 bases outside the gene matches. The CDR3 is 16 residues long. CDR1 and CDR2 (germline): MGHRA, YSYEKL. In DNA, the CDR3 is TGCGCCAGCAGCCAAGTGGGCGGGAGTTTATCCTACGAGCAGTACTTC. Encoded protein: CASSQVGGSLSYEQYF.

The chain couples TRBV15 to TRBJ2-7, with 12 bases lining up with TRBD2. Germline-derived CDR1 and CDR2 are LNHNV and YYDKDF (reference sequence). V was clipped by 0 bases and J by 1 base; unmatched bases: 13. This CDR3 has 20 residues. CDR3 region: CATSRDNLAGGPWLSYEQYF. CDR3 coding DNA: TGTGCCACCAGCAGAGATAACCTAGCGGGAGGGCCCTGGTTATCCTACGAGCAGTACTTC. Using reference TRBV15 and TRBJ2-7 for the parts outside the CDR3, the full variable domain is DAMVIQNPRYQVTQFGKPVTLSCSQTLNHNVMYWYQQKSSQAPKLLFHYYDKDFNNEADTPDNFQSRRPNTSFCFLDIRSPGLGDTAMYLCATSRDNLAGGPWLSYEQYFGPGTRLTVT.

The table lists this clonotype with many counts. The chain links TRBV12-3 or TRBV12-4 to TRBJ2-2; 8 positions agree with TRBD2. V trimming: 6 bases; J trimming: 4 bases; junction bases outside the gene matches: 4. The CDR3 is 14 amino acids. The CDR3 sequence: CASRSREVTGELFF. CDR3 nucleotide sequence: TGTGCCAGCAGATCGCGGGAGGTCACCGGGGAGCTGTTTTTT.

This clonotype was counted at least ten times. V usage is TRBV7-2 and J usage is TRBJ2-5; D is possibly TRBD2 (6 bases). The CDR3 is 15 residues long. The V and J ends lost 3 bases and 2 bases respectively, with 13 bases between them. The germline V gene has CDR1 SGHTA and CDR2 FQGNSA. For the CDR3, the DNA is TGTGCCAGCAGCTTCGCCGGGAGACTTCAAGAGACCCAGTACTTC. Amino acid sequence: CASSFAGRLQETQYF.

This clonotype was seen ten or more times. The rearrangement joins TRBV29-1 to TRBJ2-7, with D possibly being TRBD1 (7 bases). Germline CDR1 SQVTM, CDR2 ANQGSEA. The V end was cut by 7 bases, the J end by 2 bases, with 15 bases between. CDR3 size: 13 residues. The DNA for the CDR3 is TGCAGCGCGGCGGGACAGCAGGCCTACGAGCAGTACTTC. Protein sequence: CSAAGQQAYEQYF.

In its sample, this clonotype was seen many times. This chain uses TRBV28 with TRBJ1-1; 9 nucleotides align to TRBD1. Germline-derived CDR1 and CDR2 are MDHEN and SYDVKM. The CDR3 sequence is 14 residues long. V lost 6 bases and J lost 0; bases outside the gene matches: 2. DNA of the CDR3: TGTGCCAGCAGCAGGACAGGGGTGAACACTGAAGCTTTCTTT. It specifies CASSRTGVNTEAFF.

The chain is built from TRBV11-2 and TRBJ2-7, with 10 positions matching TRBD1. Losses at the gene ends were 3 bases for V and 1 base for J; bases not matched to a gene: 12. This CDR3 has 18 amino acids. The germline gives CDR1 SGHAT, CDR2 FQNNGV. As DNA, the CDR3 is TGTGCCAGCAGCTTGTATCCCAGGGGGGGACAGGGGTCCTACGAGCAGTACTTC. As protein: CASSLYPRGGQGSYEQYF.

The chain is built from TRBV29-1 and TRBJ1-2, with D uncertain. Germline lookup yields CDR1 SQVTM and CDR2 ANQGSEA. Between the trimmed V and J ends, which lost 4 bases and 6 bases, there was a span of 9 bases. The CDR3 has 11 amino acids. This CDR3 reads CSVADSHGYTF. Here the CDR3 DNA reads TGCAGCGTTGCCGATTCCCATGGCTACACCTTC.

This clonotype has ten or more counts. The CDR3 region has the DNA TGCAGCGTAAGCGGGAGCTCCTACAATGAGCAGTTCTTC. This translates into CSVSGSSYNEQFF. V and J are TRBV29-1 and TRBJ2-1, with 8 bases aligning to TRBD2. Per germline, CDR1 SQVTM and CDR2 ANQGSEA. The CDR3 extends over 13 amino acids. With V trimmed by 6 bases and J by 0 bases, 1 base remained unmatched.

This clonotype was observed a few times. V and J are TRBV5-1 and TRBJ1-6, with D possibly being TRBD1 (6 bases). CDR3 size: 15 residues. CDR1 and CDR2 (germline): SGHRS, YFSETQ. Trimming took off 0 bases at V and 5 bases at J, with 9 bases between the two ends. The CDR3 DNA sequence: TGCGCCAGCAGCTTGGCGACAGGTGATAATTCACCCCTCCACTTT. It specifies CASSLATGDNSPLHF.

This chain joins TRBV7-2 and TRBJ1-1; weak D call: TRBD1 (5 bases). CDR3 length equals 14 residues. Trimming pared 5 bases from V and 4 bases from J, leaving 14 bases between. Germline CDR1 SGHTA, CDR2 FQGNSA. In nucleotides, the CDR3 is TGTGCCAGCAGCCCTGGGACGAGTAGCACTGAAGCTTTCTTT. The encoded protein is CASSPGTSSTEAFF.